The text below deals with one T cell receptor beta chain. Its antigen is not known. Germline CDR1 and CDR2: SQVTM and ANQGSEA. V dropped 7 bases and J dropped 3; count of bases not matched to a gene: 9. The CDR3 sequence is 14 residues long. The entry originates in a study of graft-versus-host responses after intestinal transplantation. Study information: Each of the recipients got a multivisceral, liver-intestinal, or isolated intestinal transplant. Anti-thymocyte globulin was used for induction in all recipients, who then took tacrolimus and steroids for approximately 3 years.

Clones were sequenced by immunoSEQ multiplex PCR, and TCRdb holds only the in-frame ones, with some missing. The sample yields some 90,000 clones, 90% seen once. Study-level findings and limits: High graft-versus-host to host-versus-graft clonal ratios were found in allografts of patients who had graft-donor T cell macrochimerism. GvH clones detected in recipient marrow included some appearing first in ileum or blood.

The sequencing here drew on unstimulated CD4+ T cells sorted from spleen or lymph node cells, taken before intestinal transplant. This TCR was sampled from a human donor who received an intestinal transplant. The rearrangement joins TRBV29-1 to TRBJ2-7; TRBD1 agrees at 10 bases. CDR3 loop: CSALRDRGGYEQYF. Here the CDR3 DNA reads TGCAGCGCTCTCCGGGACAGGGGAGGCTACGAGCAGTACTTC.